The present T cell receptor (beta chain) was sequenced within a study of Graves' ophthalmopathy and Graves' hyperthyroidism. Whole-study results and caveats: The model predicted ophthalmopathy progression with around 69% sensitivity and approximately 72% specificity. Among thyroid clonotypes expanded above 0.001 frequency, most also appeared in blood.

Transcripts of RNA were the source for amplifying TCR beta CDR3 regions. First-round RT-PCR used HTBI primers; second-round multiplex PCR followed. MiXCR, run by TCRdb on the multiplex PCR reads, gives a single entry per CDR3 protein. The data show about 740,000 distinct CDR3 sequences, around 40% seen once. About this clonotype itself: Antigen: not known. No DNA is shown, since the ends of the CDR3 on it are uncertain; the CDR3 is the one TCRdb lists.

Moderate-to-severe activity, CAS ≥3, NOSPECS ≥4 and duration under 3 months were recorded for donors with ophthalmopathy. PBMCs stemmed from over 8.5 ml of fresh peripheral blood. The specimen sequenced was peripheral blood. This TCR derives from an adult man with Graves' ophthalmopathy.

The CDR3 protein is CASREATPGSCFF. The chain joins TRBV25-1 to TRBJ2-2; the listed D gene, TRBD2, was not tested against the DNA. Germline V gene data show CDR1 as MGHDK and CDR2 as SYGVNS. Counting both end residues, the CDR3 totals 13 amino acids.